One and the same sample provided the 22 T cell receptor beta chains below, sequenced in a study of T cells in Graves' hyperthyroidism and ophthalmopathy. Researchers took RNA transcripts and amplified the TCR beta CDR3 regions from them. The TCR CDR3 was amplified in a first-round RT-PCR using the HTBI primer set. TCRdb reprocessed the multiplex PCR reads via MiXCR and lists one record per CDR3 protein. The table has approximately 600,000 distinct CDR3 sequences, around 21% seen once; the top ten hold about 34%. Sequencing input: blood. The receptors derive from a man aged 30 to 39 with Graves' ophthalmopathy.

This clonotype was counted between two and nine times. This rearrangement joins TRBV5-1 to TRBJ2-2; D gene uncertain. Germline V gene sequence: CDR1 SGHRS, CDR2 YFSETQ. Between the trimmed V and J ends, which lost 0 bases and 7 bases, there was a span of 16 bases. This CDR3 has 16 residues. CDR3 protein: CASSLVVSPEVGELFF. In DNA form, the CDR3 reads TGCGCCAGCAGCTTGGTTGTTTCCCCCGAAGTCGGGGAGCTGTTTTTT.

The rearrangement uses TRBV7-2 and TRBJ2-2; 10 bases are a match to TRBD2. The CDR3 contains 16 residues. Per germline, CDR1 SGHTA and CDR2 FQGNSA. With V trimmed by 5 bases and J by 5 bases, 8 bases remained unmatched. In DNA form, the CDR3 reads TGTGCCAGCAGCGGCTCTAGCGGGAGAGAAACCGGGGAGCTGTTTTTT. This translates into CASSGSSGRETGELFF.

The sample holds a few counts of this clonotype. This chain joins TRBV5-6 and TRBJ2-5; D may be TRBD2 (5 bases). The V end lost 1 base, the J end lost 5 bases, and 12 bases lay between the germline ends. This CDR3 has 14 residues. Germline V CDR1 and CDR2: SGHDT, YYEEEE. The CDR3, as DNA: TGTGCCAGCAGCTTGTCCCTAGCACGGGAGACCCAGTACTTC. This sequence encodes CASSLSLARETQYF.

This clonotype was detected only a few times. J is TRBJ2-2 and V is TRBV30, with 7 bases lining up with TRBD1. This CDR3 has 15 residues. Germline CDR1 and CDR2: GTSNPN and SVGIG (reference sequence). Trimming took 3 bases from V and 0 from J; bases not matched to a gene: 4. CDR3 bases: TGTGCCTGGAGGAGGGACAGTACGAACACCGGGGAGCTGTTTTTT. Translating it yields CAWRRDSTNTGELFF.

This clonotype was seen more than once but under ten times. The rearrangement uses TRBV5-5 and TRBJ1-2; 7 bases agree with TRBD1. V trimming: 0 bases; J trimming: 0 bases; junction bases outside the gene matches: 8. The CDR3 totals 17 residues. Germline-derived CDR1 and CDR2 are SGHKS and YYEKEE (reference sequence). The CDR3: CASSLAYVGTANYGYTF. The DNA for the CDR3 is TGTGCCAGCAGCTTGGCCTACGTAGGGACAGCTAACTATGGCTACACCTTC.

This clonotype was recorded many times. DNA for the CDR3: TGTGCCACCAGTGTTACTAGCGACACCGGGGAGCTGTTTTTT. It is translated as CATSVTSDTGELFF. The gene calls are TRBV24-1 and TRBJ2-2, with TRBD2 matching 7 bases. Germline V lookup: CDR1 KGHDR, CDR2 SFDVKD. Trimming at V came to 5 bases and at J to 3 bases, leaving 2 bases not matched to a gene. The CDR3 length is 14 residues.

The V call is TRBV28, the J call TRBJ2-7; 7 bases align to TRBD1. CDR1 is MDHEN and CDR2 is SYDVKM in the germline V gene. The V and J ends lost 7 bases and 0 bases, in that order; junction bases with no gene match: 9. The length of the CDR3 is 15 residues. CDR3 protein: CASTPGGEDSYEQYF. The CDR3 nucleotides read TGTGCCAGCACCCCAGGGGGAGAAGACTCCTACGAGCAGTACTTC.

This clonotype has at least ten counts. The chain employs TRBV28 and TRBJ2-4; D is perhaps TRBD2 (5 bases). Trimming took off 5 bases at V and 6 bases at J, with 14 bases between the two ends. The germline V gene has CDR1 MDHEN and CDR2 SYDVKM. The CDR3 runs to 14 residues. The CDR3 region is CASSGSGRRNIQYF. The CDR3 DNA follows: TGTGCCAGCAGTGGAAGTGGGAGAAGAAACATTCAGTACTTC.

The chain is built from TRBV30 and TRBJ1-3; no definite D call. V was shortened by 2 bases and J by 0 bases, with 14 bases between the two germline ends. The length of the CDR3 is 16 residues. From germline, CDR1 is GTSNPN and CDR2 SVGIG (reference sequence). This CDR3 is CAWSFDRLLSGNTIYF. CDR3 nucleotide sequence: TGTGCCTGGAGTTTTGATCGGCTACTCTCTGGAAACACCATATATTTT.

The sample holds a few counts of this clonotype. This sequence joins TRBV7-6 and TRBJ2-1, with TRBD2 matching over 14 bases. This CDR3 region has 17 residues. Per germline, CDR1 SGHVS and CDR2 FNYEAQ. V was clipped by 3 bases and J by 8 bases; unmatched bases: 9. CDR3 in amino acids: CASSLGPGTSGSDEQFF. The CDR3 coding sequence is TGTGCCAGCAGCTTGGGACCCGGGACTAGCGGGAGCGATGAGCAGTTCTTC.

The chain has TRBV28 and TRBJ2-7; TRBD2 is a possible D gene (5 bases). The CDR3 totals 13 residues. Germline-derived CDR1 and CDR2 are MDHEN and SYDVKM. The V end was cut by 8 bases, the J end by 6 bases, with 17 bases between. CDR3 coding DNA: TGTGCCAGCGCCATCGGGAACCCCCGCGAGCAGTACTTC. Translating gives CASAIGNPREQYF.

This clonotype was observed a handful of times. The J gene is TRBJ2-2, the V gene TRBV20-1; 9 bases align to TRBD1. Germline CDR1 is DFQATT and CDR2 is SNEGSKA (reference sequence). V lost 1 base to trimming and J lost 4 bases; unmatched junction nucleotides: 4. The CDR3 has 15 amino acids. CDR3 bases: TGCAGTGCTAGAGCCGGGACAGGGTTCACCGGGGAGCTGTTTTTT. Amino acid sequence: CSARAGTGFTGELFF.

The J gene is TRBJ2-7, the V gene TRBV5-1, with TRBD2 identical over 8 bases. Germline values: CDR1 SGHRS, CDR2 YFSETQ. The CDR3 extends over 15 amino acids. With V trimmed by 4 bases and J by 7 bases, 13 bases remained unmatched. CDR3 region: CASSGTTGGPREQYF. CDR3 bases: TGCGCCAGCAGCGGGACCACGGGAGGGCCGAGAGAGCAGTACTTC. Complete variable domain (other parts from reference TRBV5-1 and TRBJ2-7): KAGVTQTPRYLIKTRGQQVTLSCSPISGHRSVSWYQQTPGQGLQFLFEYFSETQRNKGNFPGRFSGRQFSNSRSEMNVSTLELGDSALYLCASSGTTGGPREQYFGPGTRLTVT.

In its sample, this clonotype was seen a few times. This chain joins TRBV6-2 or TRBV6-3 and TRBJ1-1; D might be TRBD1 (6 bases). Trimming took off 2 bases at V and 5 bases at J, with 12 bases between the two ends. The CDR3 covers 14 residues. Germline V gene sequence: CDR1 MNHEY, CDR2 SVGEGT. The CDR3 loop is CASSYGRGATEAFF. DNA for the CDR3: TGTGCCAGCAGTTACGGTAGGGGGGCGACTGAAGCTTTCTTT.

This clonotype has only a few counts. CDR3 region: CASSHLTGPYSPLHF. The CDR3 nucleotides read TGTGCCAGCAGTCACCTCACAGGGCCCTATTCACCCCTCCACTTT. The chain is built from TRBV27 and TRBJ1-6; possible D gene TRBD1, 6 bases. Germline V lookup: CDR1 MNHEY, CDR2 SMNVEV (reference sequence). This CDR3 has 15 amino acids. V lost 5 bases and J 8 bases, leaving 16 bases between the germline ends.

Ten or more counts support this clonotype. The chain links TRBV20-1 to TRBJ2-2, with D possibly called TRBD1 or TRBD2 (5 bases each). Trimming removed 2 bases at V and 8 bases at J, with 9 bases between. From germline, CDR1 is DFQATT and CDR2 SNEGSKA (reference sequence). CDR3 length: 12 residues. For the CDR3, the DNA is TGCAGTGCTAGACAGGGAGTAGGGGAGCTGTTTTTT. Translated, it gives CSARQGVGELFF.

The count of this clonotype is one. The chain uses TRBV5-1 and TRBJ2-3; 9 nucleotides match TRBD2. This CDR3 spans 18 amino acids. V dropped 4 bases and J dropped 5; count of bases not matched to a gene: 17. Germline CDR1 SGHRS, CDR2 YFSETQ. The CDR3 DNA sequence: TGCGCCAGCAGCGGGGGACCAGCGGGAGGTCTTCGGGGAGATACGCAGTATTTT. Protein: CASSGGPAGGLRGDTQYF. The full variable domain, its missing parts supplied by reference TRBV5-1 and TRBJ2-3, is KAGVTQTPRYLIKTRGQQVTLSCSPISGHRSVSWYQQTPGQGLQFLFEYFSETQRNKGNFPGRFSGRQFSNSRSEMNVSTLELGDSALYLCASSGGPAGGLRGDTQYFGPGTRLTVL.

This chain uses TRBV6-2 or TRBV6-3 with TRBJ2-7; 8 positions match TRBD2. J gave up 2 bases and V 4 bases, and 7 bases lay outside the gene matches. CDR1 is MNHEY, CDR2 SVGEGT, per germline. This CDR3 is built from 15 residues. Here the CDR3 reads CASSSPRGVPYEQYF. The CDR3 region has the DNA TGTGCCAGCAGTTCCCCGCGGGGGGTCCCCTACGAGCAGTACTTC.

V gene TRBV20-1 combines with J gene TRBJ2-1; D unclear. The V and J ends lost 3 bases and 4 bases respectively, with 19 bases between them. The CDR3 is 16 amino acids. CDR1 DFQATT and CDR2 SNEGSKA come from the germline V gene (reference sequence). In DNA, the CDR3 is TGCAGTGCTAGCTTGAACTCCAAGCCGATATACAATGAGCAGTTCTTC. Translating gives CSASLNSKPIYNEQFF.

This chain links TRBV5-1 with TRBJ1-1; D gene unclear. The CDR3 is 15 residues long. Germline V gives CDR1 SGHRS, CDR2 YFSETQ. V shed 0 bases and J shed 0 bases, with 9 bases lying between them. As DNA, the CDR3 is TGCGCCAGCAGCTTGGTTCAGATGATGAACACTGAAGCTTTCTTT. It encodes CASSLVQMMNTEAFF.

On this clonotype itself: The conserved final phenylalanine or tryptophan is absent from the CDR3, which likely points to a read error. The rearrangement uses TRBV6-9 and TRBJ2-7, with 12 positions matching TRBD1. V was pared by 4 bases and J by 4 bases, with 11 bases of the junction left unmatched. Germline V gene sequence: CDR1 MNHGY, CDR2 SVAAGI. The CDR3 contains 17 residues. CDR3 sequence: CASSSPRGTGGSYEQYL. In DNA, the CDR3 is TGTGCCAGCAGTTCTCCAAGGGGGACAGGGGGCTCGTACGAGCAGTACCTC.

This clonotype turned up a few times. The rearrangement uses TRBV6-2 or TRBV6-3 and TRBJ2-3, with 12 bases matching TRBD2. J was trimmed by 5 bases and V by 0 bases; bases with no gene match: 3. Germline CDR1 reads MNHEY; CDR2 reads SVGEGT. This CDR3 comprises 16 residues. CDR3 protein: CASSYSTSGRGDTQYF. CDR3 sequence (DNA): TGTGCCAGCAGTTACTCGACTAGCGGGAGAGGAGATACGCAGTATTTT.